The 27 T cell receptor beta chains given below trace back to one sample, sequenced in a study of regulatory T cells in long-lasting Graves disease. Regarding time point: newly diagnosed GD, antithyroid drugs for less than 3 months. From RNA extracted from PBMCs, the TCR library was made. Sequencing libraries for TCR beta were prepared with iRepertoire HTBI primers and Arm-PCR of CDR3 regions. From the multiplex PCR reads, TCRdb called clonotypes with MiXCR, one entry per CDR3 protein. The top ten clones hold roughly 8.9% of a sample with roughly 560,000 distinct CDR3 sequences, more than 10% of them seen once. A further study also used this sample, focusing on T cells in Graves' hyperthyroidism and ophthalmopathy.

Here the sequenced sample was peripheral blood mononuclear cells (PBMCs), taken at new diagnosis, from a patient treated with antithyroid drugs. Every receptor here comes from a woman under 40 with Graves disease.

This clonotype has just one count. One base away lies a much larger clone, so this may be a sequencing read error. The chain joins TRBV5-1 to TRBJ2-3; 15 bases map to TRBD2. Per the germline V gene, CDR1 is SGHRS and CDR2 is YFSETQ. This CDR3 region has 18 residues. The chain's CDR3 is CVSSSPGLAGGPTDTQYF. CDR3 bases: TGCGTCAGCAGCTCCCCGGGACTAGCGGGAGGCCCCACAGATACGCAGTATTTT.

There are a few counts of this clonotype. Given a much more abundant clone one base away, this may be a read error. The CDR3: CAWRGSTNQLGEQFF. The CDR3 nucleotides are TGTGCCTGGAGGGGGTCGACCAACCAGCTGGGTGAGCAGTTCTTC. The chain couples TRBV30 to TRBJ2-1; D gene ambiguous. The length of the CDR3 is 15 residues. Trimming removed 3 bases from V and 9 bases from J, with 21 bases in between. Germline CDR1 reads GTSNPN; CDR2 reads SVGIG (reference sequence).

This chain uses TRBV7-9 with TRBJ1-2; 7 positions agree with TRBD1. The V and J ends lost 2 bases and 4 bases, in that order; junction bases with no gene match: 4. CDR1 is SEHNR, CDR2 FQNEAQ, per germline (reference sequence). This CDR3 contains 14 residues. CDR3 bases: TGTGCCAGCAGCTTAACAGGGGACGCCTATGGCTACACCTTC. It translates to CASSLTGDAYGYTF.

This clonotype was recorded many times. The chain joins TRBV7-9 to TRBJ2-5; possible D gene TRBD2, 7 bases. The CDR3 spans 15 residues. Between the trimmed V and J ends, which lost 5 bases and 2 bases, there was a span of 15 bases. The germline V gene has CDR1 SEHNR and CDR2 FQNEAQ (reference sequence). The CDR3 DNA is TGTGCCAGCAGCGCAGTGAAGGGGGGGCAAGAGACCCAGTACTTC. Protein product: CASSAVKGGQETQYF.

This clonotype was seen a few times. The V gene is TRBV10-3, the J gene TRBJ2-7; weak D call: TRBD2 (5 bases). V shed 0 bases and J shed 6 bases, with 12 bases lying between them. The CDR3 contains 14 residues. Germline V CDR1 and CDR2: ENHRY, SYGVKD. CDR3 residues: CAISESRGFSEQYF. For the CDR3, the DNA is TGTGCCATCAGTGAGTCCAGAGGGTTTAGCGAGCAGTACTTC.

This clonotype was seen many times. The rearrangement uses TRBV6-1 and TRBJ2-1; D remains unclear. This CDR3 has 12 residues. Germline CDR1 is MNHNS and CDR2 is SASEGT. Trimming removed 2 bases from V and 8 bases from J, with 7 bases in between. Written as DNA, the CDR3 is TGTGCCAGCAGTGAAACCATGGATGAGCAGTTCTTC. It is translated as CASSETMDEQFF.

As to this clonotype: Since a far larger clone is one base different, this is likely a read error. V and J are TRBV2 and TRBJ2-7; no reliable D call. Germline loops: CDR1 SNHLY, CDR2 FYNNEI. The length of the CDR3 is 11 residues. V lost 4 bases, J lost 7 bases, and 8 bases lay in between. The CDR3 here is CASSVVNEQYF. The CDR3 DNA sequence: TGTGCCAGCAGTGTGGTGAATGAGCAGTACTTC.

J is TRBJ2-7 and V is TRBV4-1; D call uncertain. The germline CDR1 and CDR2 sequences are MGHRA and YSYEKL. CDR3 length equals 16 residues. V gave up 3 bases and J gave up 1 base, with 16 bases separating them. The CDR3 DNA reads TGCGCCAGCAGCCATCTGCTGGCAGGTTCTTCCTACGAGCAGTACTTC. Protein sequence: CASSHLLAGSSYEQYF.

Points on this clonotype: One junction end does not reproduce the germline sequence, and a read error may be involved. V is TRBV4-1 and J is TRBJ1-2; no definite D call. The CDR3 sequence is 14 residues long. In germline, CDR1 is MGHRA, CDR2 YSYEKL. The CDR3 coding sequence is TGCGCCAGCAGCCATGGATCACCCAACTGTGGCTACACCTTC. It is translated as CASSHGSPNCGYTF.

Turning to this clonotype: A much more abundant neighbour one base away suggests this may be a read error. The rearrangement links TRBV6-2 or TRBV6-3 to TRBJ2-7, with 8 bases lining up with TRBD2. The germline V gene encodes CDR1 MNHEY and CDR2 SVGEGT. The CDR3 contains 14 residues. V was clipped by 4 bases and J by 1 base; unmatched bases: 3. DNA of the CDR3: TGTGCCAGCAGTTTCGGGACTAGATCCTACGAGCAGTACTTC. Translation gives CASSFGTRSYEQYF.

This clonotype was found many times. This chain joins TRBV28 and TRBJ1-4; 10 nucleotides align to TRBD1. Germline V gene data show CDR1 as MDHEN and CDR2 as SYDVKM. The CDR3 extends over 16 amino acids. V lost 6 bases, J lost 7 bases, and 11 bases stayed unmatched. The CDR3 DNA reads TGTGCCAGCAGGCCCCCTCGGACAGGGGGAAGTGAAAAACTGTTTTTT. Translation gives CASRPPRTGGSEKLFF. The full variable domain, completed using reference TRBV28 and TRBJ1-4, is DVKVTQSSRYLVKRTGEKVFLECVQDMDHENMFWYRQDPGLGLRLIYFSYDVKMKEKGDIPEGYSVSREKKERFSLILESASTNQTSMYLCASRPPRTGGSEKLFFGSGTQLSVL.

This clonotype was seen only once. Here the CDR3 reads CASSQGVGTGAIMGYTF. The CDR3, as DNA: TGCGCCAGCAGCCAAGGAGTCGGGACAGGAGCGATTATGGGCTACACCTTC. The chain couples TRBV4-1 to TRBJ1-2; 8 nucleotides align to TRBD1. The V segment lost 1 base and the J segment 8 bases; nucleotides outside the gene matches: 15. The CDR3 sequence is 17 residues long. Germline values: CDR1 MGHRA, CDR2 YSYEKL.

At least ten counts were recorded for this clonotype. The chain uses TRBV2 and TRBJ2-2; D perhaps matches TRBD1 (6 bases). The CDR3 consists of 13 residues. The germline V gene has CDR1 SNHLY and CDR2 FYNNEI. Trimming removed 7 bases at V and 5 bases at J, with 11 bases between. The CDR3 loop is CASNTQGTGELFF. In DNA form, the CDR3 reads TGTGCCAGCAATACACAGGGTACCGGGGAGCTGTTTTTT.

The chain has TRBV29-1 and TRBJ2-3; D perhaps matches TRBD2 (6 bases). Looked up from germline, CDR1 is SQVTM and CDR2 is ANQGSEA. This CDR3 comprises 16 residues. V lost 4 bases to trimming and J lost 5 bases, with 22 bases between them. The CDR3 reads CSVGVNGGYLGDTQYF. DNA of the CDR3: TGCAGCGTTGGGGTTAACGGGGGATACCTCGGAGATACGCAGTATTTT.

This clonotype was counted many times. The CDR3 loop is CASSLNRGNSNYGYTF. The CDR3 DNA reads TGTGCCAGCTCACTAAACCGGGGGAATTCTAACTATGGCTACACCTTC. This chain links TRBV18 with TRBJ1-2; possibly TRBD1 for D (5 bases). Trimming removed 4 bases from V and 0 bases from J, with 15 bases in between. The CDR3 spans 16 residues. Germline CDR1 and CDR2: KGHSH and LQKENI.

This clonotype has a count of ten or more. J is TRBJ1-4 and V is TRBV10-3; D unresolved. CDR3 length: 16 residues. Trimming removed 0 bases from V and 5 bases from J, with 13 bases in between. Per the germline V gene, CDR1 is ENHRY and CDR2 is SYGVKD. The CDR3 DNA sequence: TGTGCCATCAGTGAGTCGTCAGGCCAAGTAAATGAAAAACTGTTTTTT. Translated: CAISESSGQVNEKLFF.

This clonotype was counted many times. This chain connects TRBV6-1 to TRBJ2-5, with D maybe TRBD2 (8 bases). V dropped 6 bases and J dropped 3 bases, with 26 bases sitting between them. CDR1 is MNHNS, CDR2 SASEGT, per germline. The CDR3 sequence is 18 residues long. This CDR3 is CASRSQGGGTRIEETQYF. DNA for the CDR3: TGTGCCAGCAGATCTCAAGGGGGCGGGACTAGGATCGAAGAGACCCAGTACTTC.

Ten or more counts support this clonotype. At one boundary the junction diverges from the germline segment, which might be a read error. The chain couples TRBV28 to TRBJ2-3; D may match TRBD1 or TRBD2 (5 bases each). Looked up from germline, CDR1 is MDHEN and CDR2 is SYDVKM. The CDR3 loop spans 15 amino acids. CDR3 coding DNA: TGCGCCAGCAGCCCCCGGGGCGCGGTCACAGATACGCAGTATTTT. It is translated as CASSPRGAVTDTQYF.

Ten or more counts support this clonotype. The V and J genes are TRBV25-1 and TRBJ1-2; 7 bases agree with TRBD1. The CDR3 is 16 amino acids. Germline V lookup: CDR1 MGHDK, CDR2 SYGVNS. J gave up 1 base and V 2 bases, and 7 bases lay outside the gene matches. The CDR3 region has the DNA TGTGCCAGCAGTGAAGGGAGGGGGCGAGGTAACTATGGCTACACCTTC. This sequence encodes CASSEGRGRGNYGYTF.

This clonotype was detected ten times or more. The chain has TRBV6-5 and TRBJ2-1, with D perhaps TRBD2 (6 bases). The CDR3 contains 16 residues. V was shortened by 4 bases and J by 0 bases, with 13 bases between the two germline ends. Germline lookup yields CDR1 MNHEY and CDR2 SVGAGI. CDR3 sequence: CASSFAGGGSYNEQFF. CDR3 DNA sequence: TGTGCCAGCAGTTTCGCCGGGGGAGGCTCCTACAATGAGCAGTTCTTC.

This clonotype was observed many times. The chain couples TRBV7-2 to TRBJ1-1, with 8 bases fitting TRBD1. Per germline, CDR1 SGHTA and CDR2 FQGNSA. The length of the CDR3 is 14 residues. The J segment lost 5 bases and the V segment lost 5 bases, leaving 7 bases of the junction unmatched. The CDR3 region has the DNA TGTGCCAGCAGCAAACAGGGGGTACGAACTGAAGCTTTCTTT. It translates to CASSKQGVRTEAFF.

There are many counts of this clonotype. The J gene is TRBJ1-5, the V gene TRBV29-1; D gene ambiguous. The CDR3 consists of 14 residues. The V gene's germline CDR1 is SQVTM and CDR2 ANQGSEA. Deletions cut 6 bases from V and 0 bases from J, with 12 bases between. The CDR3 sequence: CSVYQPYSNQPQHF. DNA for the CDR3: TGCAGCGTGTACCAACCTTATAGCAATCAGCCCCAGCATTTT.

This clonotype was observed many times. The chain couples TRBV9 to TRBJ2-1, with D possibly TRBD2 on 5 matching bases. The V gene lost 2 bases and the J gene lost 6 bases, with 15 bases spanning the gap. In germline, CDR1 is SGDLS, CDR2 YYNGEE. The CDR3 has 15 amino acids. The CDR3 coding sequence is TGTGCCAGCAGCGTCAGCGGCCAGACGGGCAATGAGCAGTTCTTC. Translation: CASSVSGQTGNEQFF.

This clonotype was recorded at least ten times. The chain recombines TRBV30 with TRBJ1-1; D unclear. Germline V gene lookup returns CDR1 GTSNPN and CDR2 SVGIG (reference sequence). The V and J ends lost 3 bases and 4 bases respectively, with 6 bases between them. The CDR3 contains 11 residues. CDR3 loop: CAWRPITEAFF. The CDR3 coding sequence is TGTGCCTGGAGACCGATCACTGAAGCTTTCTTT.

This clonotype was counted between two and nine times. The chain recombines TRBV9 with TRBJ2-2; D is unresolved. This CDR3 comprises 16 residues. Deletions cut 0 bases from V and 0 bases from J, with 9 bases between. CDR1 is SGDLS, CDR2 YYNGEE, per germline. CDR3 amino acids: CASSVADGANTGELFF. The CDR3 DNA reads TGTGCCAGCAGCGTAGCTGATGGGGCGAACACCGGGGAGCTGTTTTTT.

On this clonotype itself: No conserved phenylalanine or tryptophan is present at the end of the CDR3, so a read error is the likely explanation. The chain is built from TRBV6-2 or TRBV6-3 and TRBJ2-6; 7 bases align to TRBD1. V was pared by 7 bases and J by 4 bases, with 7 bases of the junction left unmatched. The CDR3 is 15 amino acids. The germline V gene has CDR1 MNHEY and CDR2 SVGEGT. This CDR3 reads CASILDRAGANVLTL. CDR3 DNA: TGTGCCAGCATCCTAGACAGGGCCGGGGCCAACGTCCTGACTCTC.

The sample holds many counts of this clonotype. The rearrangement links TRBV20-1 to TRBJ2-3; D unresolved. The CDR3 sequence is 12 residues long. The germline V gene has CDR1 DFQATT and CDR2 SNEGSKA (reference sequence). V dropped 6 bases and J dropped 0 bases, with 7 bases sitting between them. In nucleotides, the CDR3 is TGCAGTGCATCAGACAGCACAGATACGCAGTATTTT. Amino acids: CSASDSTDTQYF.